The 4 T cell receptor beta chains below all came from one sample that was sequenced in a study of T cells expressing NK-cell markers. One entry per CDR3 protein, without DNA, is what TCRdb gives after re-calling the 5' RACE reads. Its listing shows hundreds of thousands of distinct CDR3 sequences. Sequencing input: blood T cells: a sorted CD56 or NKG2C T cell subset, CD4+ or CD8+ T cells, or bulk PBMC T cells (not recorded which). The source of these receptors is a young man in good health.

The chain has TRBV4-3 and TRBJ2-1. Germline loops: CDR1 LGHNA, CDR2 YSLEER. CDR3 size: 15 residues. CDR3 region: CASSLTSNSYNEQFF.

This rearrangement joins TRBV14 to TRBJ1-4. The CDR3 consists of 13 residues. Germline V gene lookup returns CDR1 SGHDN and CDR2 FVKESK. This CDR3 reads CASSQVTNEKLFF.

V is TRBV5-1 and J is TRBJ2-3. Germline V gene sequence: CDR1 SGHRS, CDR2 YFSETQ. The CDR3 runs to 14 residues. CDR3 protein: CASSLAAYTDTQYF.

The chain uses TRBV12-3 or TRBV12-4 and TRBJ2-3; no DNA is available, so the TRBD1 call from TCRdb remains unchecked. The CDR3 contains 12 residues. This chain's CDR3 is CASTSGSRAQYF.